A single sample gave rise to the 24 T cell receptor beta chains below, sequenced in a study of T cells of healthy individuals. TCRdb re-derived calls from the 5' RACE reads in MiXCR, one entry per CDR3 protein. The sample consists of about 57,000 distinct CDR3 sequences, around 15% of them appearing once. These receptors originate from a human donor in good health.

A remark on this clonotype: The junction departs from the called germline gene at one end, perhaps through a read error. The gene calls are TRBV15 and TRBJ2-2; 8 bases map to TRBD1. The length of the CDR3 is 15 residues. Germline V gene sequence: CDR1 LNHNV, CDR2 YYDKDF (reference sequence). The DNA of the CDR3 is TGTGCCACCAGCAGGGGGGACAGGAACAACGGGGAGCTGTTTTTT. Translation gives CATSRGDRNNGELFF.

V is TRBV4-1 and J is TRBJ1-1; 9 nucleotides match TRBD1. CDR1 is MGHRA, CDR2 YSYEKL, per germline. This CDR3 contains 14 residues. Trimming removed 1 base from V and 11 bases from J; junction bases left unmatched: 8. The CDR3 protein is CASSQVVGQGEAFF. The CDR3 DNA is TGCGCCAGCAGCCAAGTAGTGGGACAGGGAGAGGCTTTCTTT.

The chain recombines TRBV7-2 with TRBJ2-7, with TRBD2 matching 9 bases. CDR3 length: 17 amino acids. Germline loops: CDR1 SGHTA, CDR2 FQGNSA. V lost 5 bases to trimming and J lost 2 bases; unmatched junction nucleotides: 13. The CDR3 DNA sequence: TGTGCCAGCAGCCTGTCAGGACTAGCGTTAAGCACCTACGAGCAGTACTTC. Encoded protein: CASSLSGLALSTYEQYF.

This clonotype was observed many times. This chain links TRBV28 with TRBJ2-2; D is perhaps TRBD2 (5 bases). Between the trimmed V and J ends, which lost 4 bases and 4 bases, there was a span of 7 bases. Per the germline V gene, CDR1 is MDHEN and CDR2 is SYDVKM. CDR3 length: 13 residues. The CDR3 here is CASSSRGTGELFF. The CDR3 DNA reads TGTGCCAGCAGTTCCCGGGGCACCGGGGAGCTGTTTTTT.

In this sample, this clonotype turned up a few times. V usage is TRBV6-1 and J usage is TRBJ1-3; a weak D match, TRBD1 (5 bases). Trimming shortened V by 5 bases and J by 4 bases, and 15 bases separated the two germline ends. The length of the CDR3 is 15 residues. Germline V gene sequence: CDR1 MNHNS, CDR2 SASEGT. CDR3 sequence (DNA): TGTGCCAGCAGTAGACAAAGGGGAGCCGGAAACACCATATATTTT. Translation: CASSRQRGAGNTIYF.

This clonotype was seen a few times. The V and J genes are TRBV7-6 and TRBJ2-7; D is perhaps TRBD2 (6 bases). The CDR3 length is 15 residues. Germline CDR1 reads SGHVS; CDR2 reads FNYEAQ. V was pared by 5 bases and J by 5 bases, with 19 bases between. The CDR3 DNA reads TGTGCCAGCAGCCCCGATGGCGGGATCCACCACGAGCAGTACTTC. It is translated as CASSPDGGIHHEQYF.

The V and J genes are TRBV7-6 and TRBJ2-3, with 7 nucleotides matching TRBD2. CDR1 and CDR2 from the germline V gene are SGHVS and FNYEAQ. The CDR3 covers 11 residues. Trimming cost V 8 bases and J 4 bases; bases outside gene matches: 0. In DNA, the CDR3 is TGTGCCAGCCGGGGGGCAGATACGCAGTATTTT. Translation gives CASRGADTQYF. Filled out from reference TRBV7-6 and TRBJ2-3, the complete variable domain reads GAGVSQSPRYKVTKRGQDVALRCDPISGHVSLYWYRQALGQGPEFLTYFNYEAQQDKSGLPNDRFSAERPEGSISTLTIQRTEQRDSAMYRCASRGADTQYFGPGTRLTVL.

This clonotype turned up a few times. The chain carries TRBV7-9 and TRBJ1-6; D gene uncertain. Germline CDR1 reads SEHNR; CDR2 reads FQNEAQ (reference sequence). V gave up 3 bases and J gave up 7 bases, with 4 bases separating them. This CDR3 contains 12 residues. This chain's CDR3 is CASSFPNSPLHF. Written as DNA, the CDR3 is TGTGCCAGCAGCTTCCCGAATTCACCCCTCCACTTT.

This clonotype was seen repeatedly, ten times or more. V gene TRBV4-3 combines with J gene TRBJ1-6; no firm D call. The CDR3 is 15 residues long. CDR1 is LGHNA, CDR2 YSLEER, per germline. Trimming stripped 2 bases from V and 2 bases from J, with 7 bases between. CDR3 coding DNA: TGCGCCAGCAGCCAACAGAGGACCTATAATTCACCCCTCCACTTT. This gives the protein CASSQQRTYNSPLHF.

This clonotype has a count of ten or more. This chain links TRBV7-2 with TRBJ2-1, with no clear D. CDR1 is SGHTA, CDR2 FQGNSA, per germline. This CDR3 comprises 15 residues. V was clipped by 1 base and J by 0 bases, with 7 bases between them. This CDR3 is CASSLGWSSYNEQFF. The CDR3 nucleotides are TGTGCCAGCAGCTTAGGGTGGTCCTCCTACAATGAGCAGTTCTTC.

J is TRBJ2-6 and V is TRBV6-2 or TRBV6-3; D unresolved. This CDR3 region has 16 residues. Germline V gene data show CDR1 as MNHEY and CDR2 as SVGEGT. V was shortened by 4 bases and J by 4 bases, with 14 bases between the two germline ends. This CDR3 is CASSSPTATGANVLTF. The CDR3, as DNA: TGTGCCAGCAGTTCACCAACAGCTACCGGGGCCAACGTCCTGACTTTC.

This rearrangement joins TRBV9 to TRBJ1-3; tentative D call: TRBD1 (5 bases). CDR1 is SGDLS, CDR2 YYNGEE, per germline. This CDR3 comprises 15 residues. V dropped 0 bases and J dropped 4 bases, with 11 bases sitting between them. The chain's CDR3 is CASSVDPQGGNTIYF. The CDR3 DNA reads TGTGCCAGCAGCGTAGACCCCCAGGGCGGAAACACCATATATTTT.

This clonotype was detected only a few times. The chain couples TRBV6-5 to TRBJ2-7; D gene unclear. The CDR3 is made up of 12 amino acids. Germline V lookup: CDR1 MNHEY, CDR2 SVGAGI. Trimming pared 6 bases from V and 1 base from J, leaving 7 bases between. CDR3 amino acids: CASRHGSYEQYF. The DNA for the CDR3 is TGTGCCAGCAGGCACGGATCCTACGAGCAGTACTTC.

This clonotype is termed medium-sized. CDR3 sequence: CSASITGENEQFF. CDR3 nucleotide sequence: TGCAGCGCCTCCATCACTGGGGAGAATGAGCAGTTCTTC. The chain links TRBV29-1 to TRBJ2-1; weak D call: TRBD2 (5 bases). Germline V lookup: CDR1 SQVTM, CDR2 ANQGSEA. The CDR3 is made up of 13 amino acids. The V end lost 7 bases, the J end lost 7 bases, and 17 bases lay between the germline ends.

V gene TRBV20-1 combines with J gene TRBJ1-6; D gene uncertain. Trimming shortened V by 0 bases and J by 7 bases, and 4 bases separated the two germline ends. Germline CDR1 is DFQATT and CDR2 is SNEGSKA (reference sequence). The CDR3 covers 12 residues. Here the CDR3 DNA reads TGCAGTGCTAGAGAGGCCAATTCACCCCTCCACTTT. It codes for CSAREANSPLHF.

The chain employs TRBV7-2 and TRBJ1-3, with 7 bases lining up with TRBD1. Germline CDR1 reads SGHTA; CDR2 reads FQGNSA. CDR3 length equals 15 residues. Losses at the gene ends were 1 base for V and 1 base for J; bases not matched to a gene: 1. In DNA, the CDR3 is TGTGCCAGCAGCTTAGGACAGGGATCTGGAAACACCATATATTTT. This translates into CASSLGQGSGNTIYF.

CDR3 coding DNA: TGTGCCAGCCAACTCGGACAGGGGGCGCTTCAGCCCCAGCATTTT. It specifies CASQLGQGALQPQHF. The chain is built from TRBV6-1 and TRBJ1-5, with TRBD1 identical over 11 bases. V was clipped by 8 bases and J by 6 bases; unmatched bases: 9. This CDR3 has 15 amino acids. Germline assignment: CDR1 MNHNS and CDR2 SASEGT.

There are a few counts of this clonotype. The rearrangement uses TRBV9 and TRBJ2-5, with 8 bases identical to TRBD2. CDR3 size: 15 residues. The V and J ends lost 0 bases and 2 bases, in that order; junction bases with no gene match: 3. Germline V gene sequence: CDR1 SGDLS, CDR2 YYNGEE. CDR3 DNA: TGTGCCAGCAGCGTAGAGGCTAGCGGGCAAGAGACCCAGTACTTC. It yields the protein CASSVEASGQETQYF. The variable domain in full, completed from reference TRBV9 and TRBJ2-5, reads DSGVTQTPKHLITATGQRVTLRCSPRSGDLSVYWYQQSLDQGLQFLIQYYNGEERAKGNILERFSAQQFPDLHSELNLSSLELGDSALYFCASSVEASGQETQYFGPGTRLLVL.

This clonotype turned up a few times. The J gene is TRBJ1-5, the V gene TRBV2; weak D call: TRBD1 (5 bases). The CDR3 loop spans 12 amino acids. CDR1 and CDR2 (germline): SNHLY, FYNNEI. The V gene lost 10 bases and the J gene lost 7 bases, with 14 bases spanning the gap. CDR3 in amino acids: CATSDEGQPQHF. The DNA of the CDR3 is TGTGCCACCTCGGACGAGGGGCAGCCCCAGCATTTT.

There are many counts of this clonotype. The chain employs TRBV27 and TRBJ2-2; D may be TRBD1 (6 bases). CDR1 and CDR2 (germline): MNHEY, SMNVEV (reference sequence). V lost 6 bases and J lost 5, with 16 bases in between. The CDR3 covers 15 residues. CDR3 nucleotides: TGTGCCAGCAGCCTAGGGGGTTTCCTGACCGGGGAGCTGTTTTTT. This translates into CASSLGGFLTGELFF.

This clonotype was found many times. This sequence joins TRBV2 and TRBJ2-5; D unclear. In germline, CDR1 is SNHLY, CDR2 FYNNEI. This CDR3 is built from 13 residues. V was trimmed by 7 bases and J by 5 bases, leaving 14 bases between them. CDR3 sequence (DNA): TGTGCCAGCACCGAAGGGTATAGGGAGACCCAGTACTTC. It translates to CASTEGYRETQYF.

The rearrangement uses TRBV3-1 and TRBJ1-4; tentatively, D is TRBD1 (6 bases). The germline gives CDR1 LGHDT, CDR2 YNNKEL (reference sequence). Between the trimmed V and J ends, which lost 2 bases and 5 bases, there was a span of 12 bases. The CDR3 spans 15 residues. The CDR3 nucleotides are TGTGCCAGCAGCCAATCAGGGGAAAGGAATGAAAAACTGTTTTTT. It encodes CASSQSGERNEKLFF.

In regard to this clonotype: This may stem from a read error, because a much larger clone lies one nucleotide away. The chain carries TRBV18 and TRBJ2-5, with 7 bases matching TRBD1. J gave up 3 bases and V 6 bases, and 7 bases lay outside the gene matches. Germline CDR1 reads KGHSH; CDR2 reads LQKENI. This CDR3 has 14 amino acids. The DNA of the CDR3 is TGTGCCAGCTCTCACGGGACAGTGGAAGAGACCCAGTACTTC. Translation gives CASSHGTVEETQYF.

Many counts were recorded for this clonotype. The chain combines TRBV6-2 or TRBV6-3 with TRBJ2-5; D ambiguous. The germline V gene has CDR1 MNHEY and CDR2 SVGEGT. The CDR3 has 11 residues. V dropped 4 bases and J dropped 10 bases, with 10 bases sitting between them. CDR3 sequence: CASSSPLGQYF. CDR3 nucleotides: TGTGCCAGCAGTTCCCCTCTGGGCCAGTACTTC.